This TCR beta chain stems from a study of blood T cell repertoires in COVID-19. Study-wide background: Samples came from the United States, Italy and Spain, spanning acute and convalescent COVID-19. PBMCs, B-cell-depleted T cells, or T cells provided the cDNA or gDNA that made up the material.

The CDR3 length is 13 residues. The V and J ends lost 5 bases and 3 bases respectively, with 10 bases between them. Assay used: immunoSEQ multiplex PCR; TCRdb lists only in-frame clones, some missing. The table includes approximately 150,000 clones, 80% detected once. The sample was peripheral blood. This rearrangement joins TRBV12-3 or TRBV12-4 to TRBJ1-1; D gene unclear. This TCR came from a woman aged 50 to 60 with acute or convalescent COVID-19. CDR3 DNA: TGTGCCAGCAGTCAACAAGAGGACACTGAAGCTTTCTTT. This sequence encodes CASSQQEDTEAFF.